This TCR beta chain was found in a study of blood T cell repertoires in COVID-19 (dated by TCRdb to about 2020). About the investigation overall: Collaborator samples came from the United States, Italy and Spain and covered acute and convalescent phases of COVID-19. The material from the prospective study consisted of cDNA or gDNA derived from T cells, B-cell-depleted T cells, or PBMCs. The dataset comprised deeply sampled blood TCRbeta repertoires from subjects exposed to, actively infected with, or recovered from COVID-19. The repertoires were made available in a free public database intended to serve as a resource for research on the immune response to SARS-CoV-2. The samples were drawn from two sources: the first 160 participants of the ongoing ImmuneRACE study, and 1,000 to 1,500 subjects contributed by 6 global collaborators. The sample metadata nearly always contained a de-identified subject ID, COVID-19 status, age in years and sex. Where available, HLA class I and class II types were obtained from metadata supplied by the sample provider rather than from assay-based typing.

The collaborating institutions used their own protocols to collect whole blood in K2EDTA tubes. Collaborator samples were shipped for TCRbeta analysis as frozen whole blood, isolated PBMCs, or DNA extracted from either sample type. As concerns this clone: There is no known antigen for this receptor. Nothing much larger sits one base from this clone, and base qualities are not available.

Results and caveats for the whole study, not just this receptor: The amount of clinical and demographic metadata varied by source and participant and was provided uncurated.

V is cut by 5 bases and J by 6 bases, and the space between the germline ends is 20 bases. Taken from cysteine to phenylalanine, the CDR3 has 15 residues. The CDR3 DNA has 45 bases and is translated from base 1. CDR1 and CDR2 (SGHTA, FQGNSA) derive from the germline V gene. TCRbeta CDR3 regions were amplified from genomic DNA using the immunoSEQ Assay, a bias-controlled multiplex PCR. The authors' analysis ran thus. Nucleated cell counts per sample were estimated from amplification of reference gene primers within the assay. Sequence reads were collapsed and filtered to measure the absolute abundance of every unique TCRbeta CDR3 rearrangement. For each sample, productive Simpson clonality was calculated as the square root of Simpson's diversity index over productive rearrangements. The table was pulled from immuneACCESS by TCRdb, which kept in-frame rearrangements only. Such tables lose some clones; where checked, under half of the loss comes from unresolved V genes, and the rest has no known cause. V, J and clone size were drawn from that table, and D and trimming were deduced from the DNA. This sample lists a few hundred thousand clones; approximately 86% were detected once. The ten biggest clones cover roughly 3% of the sample.

The sequence derives from a man aged 55 to 70 with acute or convalescent COVID-19. Material for sequencing was peripheral blood. The rearranged chain carries TRBV7-2 and TRBJ2-7; the D gene is perhaps TRBD1, on 7 matching bases. The CDR3 amino acid sequence is: CASSIGGGARGEQYF. The bases are TGTGCCAGCAGCATTGGAGGGGGCGCCAGGGGCGAGCAGTACTTC.